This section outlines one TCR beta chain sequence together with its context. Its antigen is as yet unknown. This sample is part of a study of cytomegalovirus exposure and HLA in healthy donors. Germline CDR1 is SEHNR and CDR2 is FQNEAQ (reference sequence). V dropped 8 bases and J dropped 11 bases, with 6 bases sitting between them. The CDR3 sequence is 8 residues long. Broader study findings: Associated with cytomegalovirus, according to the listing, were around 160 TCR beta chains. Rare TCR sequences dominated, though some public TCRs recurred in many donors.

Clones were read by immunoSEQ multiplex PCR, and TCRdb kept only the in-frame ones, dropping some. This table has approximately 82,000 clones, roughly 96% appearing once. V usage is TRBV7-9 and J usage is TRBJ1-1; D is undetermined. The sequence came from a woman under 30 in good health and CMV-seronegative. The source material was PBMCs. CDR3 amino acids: CASERAFF. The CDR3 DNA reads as TGTGCCAGCGAGCGGGCTTTCTTT.